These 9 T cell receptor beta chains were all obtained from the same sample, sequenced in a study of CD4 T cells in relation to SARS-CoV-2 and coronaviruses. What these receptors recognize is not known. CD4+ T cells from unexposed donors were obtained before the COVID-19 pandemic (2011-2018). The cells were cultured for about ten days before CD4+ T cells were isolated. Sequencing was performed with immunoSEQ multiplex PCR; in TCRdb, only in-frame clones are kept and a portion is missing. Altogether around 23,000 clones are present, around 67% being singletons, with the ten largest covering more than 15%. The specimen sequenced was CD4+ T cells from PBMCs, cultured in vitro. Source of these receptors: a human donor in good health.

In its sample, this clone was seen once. This CDR3 is CAWSKKGLSGNTIYF. The CDR3 DNA is TGTGCCTGGAGTAAAAAGGGACTTTCTGGAAACACCATATATTTT. This chain links TRBV30 with TRBJ1-3, with D possibly matching TRBD1 (5 bases). The CDR3 spans 15 residues. CDR1 is GTSNPN and CDR2 is SVGIG in the germline V gene (reference sequence). V lost 2 bases and J lost 1, with 12 bases in between.

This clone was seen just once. The CDR3 DNA is TGTGCCAGCAGCCTCAGCGGGAGGGCCGGCACAGATACGCAGTATTTT. Translating it yields CASSLSGRAGTDTQYF. The chain is built from TRBV7-2 and TRBJ2-3; 10 bases line up with TRBD2. Germline lookup yields CDR1 SGHTA and CDR2 FQGNSA. V gave up 5 bases and J gave up 1 base; unmatched junction bases: 6. The CDR3 sequence is 16 residues long. The full variable domain, its missing parts supplied by reference TRBV7-2 and TRBJ2-3, is GAGVSQSPSNKVTEKGKDVELRCDPISGHTALYWYRQSLGQGLEFLIYFQGNSAPDKSGLPSDRFSAERTGGSVSTLTIQRTQQEDSAVYLCASSLSGRAGTDTQYFGPGTRLTVL.

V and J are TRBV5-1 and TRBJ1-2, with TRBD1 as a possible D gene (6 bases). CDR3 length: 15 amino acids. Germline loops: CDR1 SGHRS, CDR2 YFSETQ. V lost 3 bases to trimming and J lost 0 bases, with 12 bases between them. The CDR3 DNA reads TGCGCCAGCAGCTGGGGGCAGACAGCTAACTATGGCTACACCTTC. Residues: CASSWGQTANYGYTF.

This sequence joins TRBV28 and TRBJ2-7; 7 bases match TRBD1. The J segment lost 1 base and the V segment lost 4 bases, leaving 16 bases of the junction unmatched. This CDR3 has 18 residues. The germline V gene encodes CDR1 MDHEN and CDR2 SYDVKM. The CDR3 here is CASSSTLSTGFGSYEQYF. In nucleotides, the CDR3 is TGTGCCAGCAGTTCTACCCTCTCGACAGGGTTCGGATCCTACGAGCAGTACTTC.

CDR3 DNA: TGTGCCAGCAGAATTGGACATGGGGCCTACGAGCAGTACTTC. Protein sequence: CASRIGHGAYEQYF. The chain uses TRBV6-6 and TRBJ2-7, with TRBD1 as a possible D gene (5 bases). From germline, CDR1 is MNHNY and CDR2 SVGAGI (reference sequence). Trimming took 6 bases from V and 2 from J, leaving 14 bases between them. The CDR3 length is 14 residues.

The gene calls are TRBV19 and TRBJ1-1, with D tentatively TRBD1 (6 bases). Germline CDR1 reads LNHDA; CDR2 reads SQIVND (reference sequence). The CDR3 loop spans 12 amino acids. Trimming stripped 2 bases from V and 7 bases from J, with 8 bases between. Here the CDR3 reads CASSILQGEAFF. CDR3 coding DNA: TGTGCCAGTAGTATACTACAGGGTGAAGCTTTCTTT.

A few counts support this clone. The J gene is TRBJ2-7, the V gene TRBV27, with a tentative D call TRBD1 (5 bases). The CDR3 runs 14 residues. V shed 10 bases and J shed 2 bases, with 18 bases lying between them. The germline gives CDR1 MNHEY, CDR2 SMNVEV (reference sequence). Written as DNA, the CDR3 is TGTGCCACGACAGTTGGGGATCCTCCCTACGAGCAGTACTTC. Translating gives CATTVGDPPYEQYF.

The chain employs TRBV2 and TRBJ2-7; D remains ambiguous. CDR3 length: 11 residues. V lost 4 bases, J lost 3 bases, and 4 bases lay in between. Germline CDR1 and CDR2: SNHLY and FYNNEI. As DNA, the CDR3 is TGTGCCAGCAGTGCGAACTACGAGCAGTACTTC. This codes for CASSANYEQYF.

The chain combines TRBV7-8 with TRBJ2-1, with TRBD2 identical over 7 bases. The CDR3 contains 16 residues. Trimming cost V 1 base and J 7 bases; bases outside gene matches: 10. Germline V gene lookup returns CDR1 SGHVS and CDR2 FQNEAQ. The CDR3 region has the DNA TGTGCCAGCAGCTTAGGGGCTGGACTAGTGGGAAATGAGCAGTTCTTC. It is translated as CASSLGAGLVGNEQFF.